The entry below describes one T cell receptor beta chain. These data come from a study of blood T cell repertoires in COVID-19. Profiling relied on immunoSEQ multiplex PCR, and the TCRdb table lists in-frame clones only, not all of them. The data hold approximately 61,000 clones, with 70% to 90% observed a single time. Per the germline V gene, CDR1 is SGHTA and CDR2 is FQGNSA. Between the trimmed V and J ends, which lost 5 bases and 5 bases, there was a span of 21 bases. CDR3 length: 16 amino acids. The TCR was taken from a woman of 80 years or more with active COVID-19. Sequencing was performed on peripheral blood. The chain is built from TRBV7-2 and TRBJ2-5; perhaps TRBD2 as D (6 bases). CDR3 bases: TGTGCCAGCAGCCAGGCTACTAGCCGGGGCGTCGAGACCCAGTACTTC. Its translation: CASSQATSRGVETQYF.